This T cell receptor (beta chain) stems from a study of control samples from healthy donors and cancer patients. The repertoire was sequenced with immunoSEQ multiplex PCR; TCRdb's copy has only in-frame clones and lacks some. The data hold 100,000 to 150,000 clones, with approximately 90% observed a single time. V lost 5 bases, J lost 0 bases, and 7 bases lay in between. This CDR3 spans 13 amino acids. Germline CDR1 reads MNHEY; CDR2 reads SVGAGI. This TCR was recovered from a man aged 18 to 29 in good health. The V gene is TRBV6-5, the J gene TRBJ1-1, with a tentative D call TRBD1 (5 bases). Sequencing was done on a sample of blood. The CDR3 sequence is CASSQGVNTEAFF. In DNA form, the CDR3 reads TGTGCCAGCAGTCAGGGAGTGAACACTGAAGCTTTCTTT.